The T cell receptor (beta chain) described here comes from a study of preoperative IRX-2 immunotherapy in early breast cancer. Deletions cut 3 bases from V and 1 base from J, with 16 bases between. Germline V gives CDR1 SGHRS, CDR2 YFSETQ. There are 16 residues in the CDR3. This clone was counted once. Treatment reported: preoperative locoregional IRX-2 cytokine immunotherapy. Patients received preoperative, locoregional IRX-2 cytokine immunotherapy in a phase Ib study. Some clones are missing from TCRdb's copy, which holds only in-frame ones; the method was immunoSEQ multiplex PCR. The sample has roughly 34,000 clones, about nine tenths seen once.

This specimen consisted of tumor tissue, obtained after IRX-2 immunotherapy. The receptor comes from a human donor with breast cancer. This chain links TRBV5-1 with TRBJ1-2; perhaps TRBD1 as D (6 bases). DNA for the CDR3: TGCGCCAGCAGCTCTTCCCGGGACATTTATAACTATGGCTACACCTTC. Encoded protein: CASSSSRDIYNYGYTF.